The 10 T cell receptor beta chains given below trace back to one sample, sequenced in a study of blood T cells in healthy people across ages. For the second PCR, which ran for about 7 to 11 cycles, a sample-barcoded 5' primer and a J-beta primer mix were used. Each CDR3 protein gets one entry after TCRdb re-called the 5' RACE reads with MiXCR. Of hundreds of thousands of distinct CDR3 sequences detected, 22% appear once; the ten largest clones hold roughly 22%. The sequencing sample was made of blood. The receptors here all came from a man in his 70s in good health.

The chain recombines TRBV6-5 with TRBJ2-5; D gene unclear. The CDR3 contains 14 residues. Between the trimmed V and J ends, which lost 2 bases and 1 base, there was a span of 8 bases. Germline V lookup: CDR1 MNHEY, CDR2 SVGAGI. This chain's CDR3 is CASSYMAAQETQYF. The DNA for the CDR3 is TGTGCCAGCAGTTACATGGCGGCCCAAGAGACCCAGTACTTC.

In this sample, this clonotype turned up a few times. The chain joins TRBV12-3 or TRBV12-4 to TRBJ2-3; D might be TRBD1 or TRBD2, each matching 5 bases. This CDR3 comprises 13 residues. V lost 8 bases and J lost 3, with 12 bases in between. The CDR3 bases are TGTGCCAGCGGCAACTGGGGGACAGATACGCAGTATTTT. It specifies CASGNWGTDTQYF.

The table lists this clonotype with a few counts. The J gene is TRBJ2-5, the V gene TRBV4-3; TRBD1 is a possible D gene (7 bases). The CDR3 contains 14 residues. Germline V gene data show CDR1 as LGHNA and CDR2 as YSLEER. Trimming cost V 3 bases and J 5 bases, with 13 bases left between them. The CDR3: CASSHSTGRETQYF. The CDR3 DNA is TGCGCCAGCAGCCATTCGACAGGGAGGGAGACCCAGTACTTC.

This clonotype was seen a few times. The chain uses TRBV27 and TRBJ2-5; TRBD2 aligns across 9 bases. The J call may not be correct, given that the DNA end is closer to TRBJ2-1. The germline gives CDR1 MNHEY, CDR2 SMNVEV (reference sequence). CDR3 size: 14 residues. The CDR3 DNA sequence: TGTGCCAGCAGTTTACCGGGACTAGCCTATGAGCAGTTCTTC. Its protein product is CASSLPGLAYEQFF.

This clonotype came up once. This chain connects TRBV6-6 to TRBJ2-3; D remains unclear. CDR3 length: 13 amino acids. The germline V and J ends were trimmed by 0 bases and 2 bases, with 3 bases remaining between them. Germline V gene sequence: CDR1 MNHNY, CDR2 SVGAGI (reference sequence). The DNA of the CDR3 is TGTGCCAGCAGTTACTCCCACACAGATACGCAGTATTTT. This sequence encodes CASSYSHTDTQYF.

The J gene is TRBJ2-2, the V gene TRBV20-1; perhaps TRBD1 as D (7 bases). Germline loops: CDR1 DFQATT, CDR2 SNEGSKA (reference sequence). There are 14 residues in the CDR3. Deletions cut 2 bases from V and 6 bases from J, with 13 bases between. DNA for the CDR3: TGCAGTGCTAGATACCAGGGGGACTCCGGGGAGCTGTTTTTT. Its protein is CSARYQGDSGELFF.

The V and J genes are TRBV3-1 and TRBJ2-3, with D uncertain. Trimming cost V 4 bases and J 5 bases, with 10 bases left between them. CDR1 LGHDT and CDR2 YNNKEL come from the germline V gene (reference sequence). There are 13 residues in the CDR3. The CDR3 spells CASSRPELDTQYF. The CDR3 DNA sequence: TGTGCCAGCAGCCGGCCCGAGTTAGATACGCAGTATTTT.

This clonotype was observed a few times. The rearrangement links TRBV29-1 to TRBJ2-3; TRBD2 aligns across 13 bases. This CDR3 region has 15 residues. J was trimmed by 2 bases and V by 7 bases; bases with no gene match: 6. CDR1 is SQVTM, CDR2 ANQGSEA, per germline. CDR3 loop: CSALGTSGNTDTQYF. The CDR3 nucleotides read TGCAGCGCGCTCGGGACTAGCGGGAACACAGATACGCAGTATTTT.

The chain has TRBV12-3 or TRBV12-4 and TRBJ2-1; tentatively, D is TRBD1 (5 bases). The CDR3 contains 16 residues. V was clipped by 7 bases and J by 0 bases, with 16 bases between them. The DNA for the CDR3 is TGTGCCAGCATCACCGGACACTGGGGCTCCTACAATGAGCAGTTCTTC. This encodes CASITGHWGSYNEQFF.

J is TRBJ1-1 and V is TRBV4-1; D is unresolved. Looked up from germline, CDR1 is MGHRA and CDR2 is YSYEKL. V lost 1 base to trimming and J lost 1 base, with 10 bases between them. The CDR3 extends over 15 amino acids. As DNA, the CDR3 is TGCGCCAGCAGCCAAGCAGACGGACGGAACACTGAAGCTTTCTTT. Its translation is CASSQADGRNTEAFF.